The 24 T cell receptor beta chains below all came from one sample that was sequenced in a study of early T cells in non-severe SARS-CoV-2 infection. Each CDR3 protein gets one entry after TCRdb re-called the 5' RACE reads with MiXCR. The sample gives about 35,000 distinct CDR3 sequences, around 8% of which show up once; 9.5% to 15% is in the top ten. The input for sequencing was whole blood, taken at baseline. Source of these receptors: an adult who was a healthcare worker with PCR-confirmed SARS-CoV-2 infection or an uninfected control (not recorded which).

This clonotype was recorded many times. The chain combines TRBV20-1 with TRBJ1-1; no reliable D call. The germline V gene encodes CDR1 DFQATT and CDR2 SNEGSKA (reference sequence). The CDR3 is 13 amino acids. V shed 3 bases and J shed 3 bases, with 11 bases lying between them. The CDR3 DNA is TGCAGTGCTAGCGGTCACCAGGACACTGAAGCTTTCTTT. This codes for CSASGHQDTEAFF.

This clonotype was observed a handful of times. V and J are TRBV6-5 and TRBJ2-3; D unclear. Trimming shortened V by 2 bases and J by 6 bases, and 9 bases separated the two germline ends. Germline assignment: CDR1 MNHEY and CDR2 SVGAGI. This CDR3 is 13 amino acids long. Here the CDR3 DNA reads TGTGCCAGCAGTTACCCCCCCCCTGATACGCAGTATTTT. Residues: CASSYPPPDTQYF.

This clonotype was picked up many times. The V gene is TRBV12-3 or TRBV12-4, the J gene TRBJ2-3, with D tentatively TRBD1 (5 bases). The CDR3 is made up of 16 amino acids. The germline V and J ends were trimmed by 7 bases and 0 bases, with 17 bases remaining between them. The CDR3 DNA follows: TGTGCCAGCAACCAGGGCGGCAGGGCTAGCACAGATACGCAGTATTTT. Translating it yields CASNQGGRASTDTQYF.

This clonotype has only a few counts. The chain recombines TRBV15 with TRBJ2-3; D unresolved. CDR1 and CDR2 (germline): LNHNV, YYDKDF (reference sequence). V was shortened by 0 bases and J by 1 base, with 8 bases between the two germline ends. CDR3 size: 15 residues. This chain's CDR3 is CATSREIRGTDTQYF. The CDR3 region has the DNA TGTGCCACCAGCAGAGAGATAAGGGGCACAGATACGCAGTATTTT.

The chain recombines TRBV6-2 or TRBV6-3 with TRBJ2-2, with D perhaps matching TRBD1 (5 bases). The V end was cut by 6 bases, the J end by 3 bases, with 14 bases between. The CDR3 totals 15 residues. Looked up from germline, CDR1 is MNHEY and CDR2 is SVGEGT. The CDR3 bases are TGTGCCAGCAGATTGTTAGGGGTGGACACCGGGGAGCTGTTTTTT. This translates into CASRLLGVDTGELFF.

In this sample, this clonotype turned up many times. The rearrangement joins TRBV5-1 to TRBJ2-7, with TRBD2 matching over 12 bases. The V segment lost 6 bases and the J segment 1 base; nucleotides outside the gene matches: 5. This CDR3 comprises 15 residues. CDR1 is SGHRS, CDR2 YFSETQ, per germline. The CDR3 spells CASTLLAGGSYEQYF. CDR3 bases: TGCGCCAGCACCCTACTAGCGGGAGGTTCCTACGAGCAGTACTTC.

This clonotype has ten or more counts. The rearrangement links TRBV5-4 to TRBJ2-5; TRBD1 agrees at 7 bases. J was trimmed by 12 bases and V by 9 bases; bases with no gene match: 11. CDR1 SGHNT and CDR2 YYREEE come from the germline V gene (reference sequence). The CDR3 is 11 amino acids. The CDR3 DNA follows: TGTGCCATCGTAAGAGGGGACAGAGAGTACTTC. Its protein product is CAIVRGDREYF.

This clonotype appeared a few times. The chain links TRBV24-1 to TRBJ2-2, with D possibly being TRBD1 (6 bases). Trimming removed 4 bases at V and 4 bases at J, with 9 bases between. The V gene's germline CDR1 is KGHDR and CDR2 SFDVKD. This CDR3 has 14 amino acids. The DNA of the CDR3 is TGTGCCACCAGTGAGCACAGGGCCACCGGGGAGCTGTTTTTT. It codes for CATSEHRATGELFF.

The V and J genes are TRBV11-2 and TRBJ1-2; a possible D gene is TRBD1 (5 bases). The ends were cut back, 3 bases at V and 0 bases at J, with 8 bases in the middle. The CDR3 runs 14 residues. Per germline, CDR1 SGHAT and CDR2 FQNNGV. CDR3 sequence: CASSLGEANYGYTF. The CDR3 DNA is TGTGCCAGCAGCTTGGGGGAAGCTAACTATGGCTACACCTTC.

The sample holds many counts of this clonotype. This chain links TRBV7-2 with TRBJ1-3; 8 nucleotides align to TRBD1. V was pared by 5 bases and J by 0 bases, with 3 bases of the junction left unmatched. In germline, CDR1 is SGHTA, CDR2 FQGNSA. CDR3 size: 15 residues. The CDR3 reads CASSTTGGSGNTIYF. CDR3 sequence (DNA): TGTGCCAGCAGCACTACAGGGGGCTCTGGAAACACCATATATTTT.

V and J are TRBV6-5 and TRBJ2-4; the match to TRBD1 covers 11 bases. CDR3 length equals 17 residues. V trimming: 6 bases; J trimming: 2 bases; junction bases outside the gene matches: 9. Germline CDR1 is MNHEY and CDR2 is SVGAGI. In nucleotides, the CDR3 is TGTGCCAGCAGCGGACAGGGGGCTGGTACGTCCAAAAACATTCAGTACTTC. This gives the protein CASSGQGAGTSKNIQYF.

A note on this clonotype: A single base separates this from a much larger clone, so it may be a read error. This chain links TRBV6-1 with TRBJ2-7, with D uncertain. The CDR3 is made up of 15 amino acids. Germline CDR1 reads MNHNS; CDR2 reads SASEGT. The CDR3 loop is CACSEAPASSYEQYF. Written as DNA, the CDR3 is TGTGCCTGCAGTGAGGCCCCCGCGAGCTCCTACGAGCAGTACTTC.

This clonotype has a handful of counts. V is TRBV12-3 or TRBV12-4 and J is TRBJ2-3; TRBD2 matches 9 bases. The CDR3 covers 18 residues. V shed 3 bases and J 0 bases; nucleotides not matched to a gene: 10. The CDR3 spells CASSFGRGGLYSTDTQYF. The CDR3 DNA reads TGTGCCAGCAGTTTTGGGCGGGGGGGCCTATATAGCACAGATACGCAGTATTTT.

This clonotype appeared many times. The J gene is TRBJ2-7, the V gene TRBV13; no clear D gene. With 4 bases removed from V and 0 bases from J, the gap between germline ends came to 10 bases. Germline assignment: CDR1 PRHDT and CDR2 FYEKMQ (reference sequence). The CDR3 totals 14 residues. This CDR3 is CASSSPQHSYEQYF. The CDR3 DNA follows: TGTGCCAGCAGCTCCCCTCAGCACTCCTACGAGCAGTACTTC.

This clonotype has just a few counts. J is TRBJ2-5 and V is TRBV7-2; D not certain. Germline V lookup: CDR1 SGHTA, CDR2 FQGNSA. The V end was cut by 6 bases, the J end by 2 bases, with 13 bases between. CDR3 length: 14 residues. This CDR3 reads CASRHTGSQETQYF. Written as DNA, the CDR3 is TGTGCCAGCAGACATACCGGGTCACAAGAGACCCAGTACTTC.

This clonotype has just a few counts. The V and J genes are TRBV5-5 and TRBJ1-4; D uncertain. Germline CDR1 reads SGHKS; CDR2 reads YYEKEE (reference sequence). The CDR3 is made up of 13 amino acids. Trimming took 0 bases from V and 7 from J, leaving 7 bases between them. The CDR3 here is CASSLAPTEKLFF. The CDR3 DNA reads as TGTGCCAGCAGCTTGGCTCCCACTGAAAAACTGTTTTTT.

CDR3 DNA: TGTGCCAGCTCACCCTCGATGACAGGGAACTATGGCTACACCTTC. This codes for CASSPSMTGNYGYTF. J is TRBJ1-2 and V is TRBV18, with TRBD1 identical over 7 bases. The CDR3 is made up of 15 amino acids. V lost 3 bases and J lost 2; bases outside the gene matches: 6. Looked up from germline, CDR1 is KGHSH and CDR2 is LQKENI. The variable domain in full, completed from reference TRBV18 and TRBJ1-2, reads NAGVMQNPRHLVRRRGQEARLRCSPMKGHSHVYWYRQLPEEGLKFMVYLQKENIIDESGMPKERFSAEFPKEGPSILRIQQVVRGDSAAYFCASSPSMTGNYGYTFGSGTRLTVV.

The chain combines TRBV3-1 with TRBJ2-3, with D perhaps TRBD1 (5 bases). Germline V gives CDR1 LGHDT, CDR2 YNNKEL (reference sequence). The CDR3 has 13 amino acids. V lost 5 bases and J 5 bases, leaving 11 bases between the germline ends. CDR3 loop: CASSSRQGDTQYF. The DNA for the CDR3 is TGTGCCAGCAGCTCAAGGCAGGGAGATACGCAGTATTTT.

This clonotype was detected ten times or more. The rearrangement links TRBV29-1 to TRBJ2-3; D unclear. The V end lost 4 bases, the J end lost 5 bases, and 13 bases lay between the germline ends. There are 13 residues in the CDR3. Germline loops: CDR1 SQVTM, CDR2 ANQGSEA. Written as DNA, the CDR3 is TGCAGCGTTGGACACCTCACCGGAGATACGCAGTATTTT. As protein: CSVGHLTGDTQYF.

The CDR3 DNA follows: TGTGCCAGCAGCGGGCGAACTGAAGCTTTCTTT. Protein product: CASSGRTEAFF. The chain uses TRBV12-3 or TRBV12-4 and TRBJ1-1; D is unresolved. The V gene lost 6 bases and the J gene lost 5 bases, with 7 bases spanning the gap. This CDR3 spans 11 amino acids.

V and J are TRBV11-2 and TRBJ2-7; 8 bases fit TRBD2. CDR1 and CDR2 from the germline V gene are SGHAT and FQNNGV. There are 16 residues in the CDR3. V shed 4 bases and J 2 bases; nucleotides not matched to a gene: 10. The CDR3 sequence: CASSSSGGSYTYEQYF. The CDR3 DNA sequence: TGTGCCAGCAGCTCCTCGGGGGGGTCTTACACCTACGAGCAGTACTTC.

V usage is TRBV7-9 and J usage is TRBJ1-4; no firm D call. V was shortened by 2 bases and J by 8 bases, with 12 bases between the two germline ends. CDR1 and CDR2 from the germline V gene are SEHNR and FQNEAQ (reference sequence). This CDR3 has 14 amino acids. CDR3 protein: CASSLRGLGEKLFF. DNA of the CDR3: TGTGCCAGCAGCTTACGAGGGCTAGGAGAAAAACTGTTTTTT.

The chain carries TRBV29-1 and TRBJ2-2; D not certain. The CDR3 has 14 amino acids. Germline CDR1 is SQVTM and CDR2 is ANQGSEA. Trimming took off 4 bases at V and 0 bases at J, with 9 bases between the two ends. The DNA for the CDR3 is TGCAGCGTTGGACAATTAGCGAACACCGGGGAGCTGTTTTTT. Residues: CSVGQLANTGELFF.

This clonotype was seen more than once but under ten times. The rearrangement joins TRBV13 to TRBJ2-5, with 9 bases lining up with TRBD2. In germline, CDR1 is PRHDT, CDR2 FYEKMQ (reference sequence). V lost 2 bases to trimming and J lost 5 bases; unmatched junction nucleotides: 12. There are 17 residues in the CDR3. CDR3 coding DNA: TGTGCCAGCAGCTTACTGGGTAGCGGGGGCCCCGAGGAGACCCAGTACTTC. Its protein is CASSLLGSGGPEETQYF.